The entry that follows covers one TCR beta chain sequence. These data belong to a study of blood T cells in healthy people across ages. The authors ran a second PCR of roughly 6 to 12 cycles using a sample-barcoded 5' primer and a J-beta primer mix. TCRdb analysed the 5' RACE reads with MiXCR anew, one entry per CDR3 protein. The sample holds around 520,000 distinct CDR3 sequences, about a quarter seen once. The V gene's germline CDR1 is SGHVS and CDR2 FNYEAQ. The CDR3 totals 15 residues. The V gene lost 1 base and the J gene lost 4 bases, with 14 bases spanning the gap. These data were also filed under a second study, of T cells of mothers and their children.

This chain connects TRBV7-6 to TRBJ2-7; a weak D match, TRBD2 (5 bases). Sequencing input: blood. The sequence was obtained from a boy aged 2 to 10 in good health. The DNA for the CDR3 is TGTGCCAGCAGCTTAGGGTCTAGCCGGGCGTACGAGCAGTACTTC. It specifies CASSLGSSRAYEQYF.